These 21 T cell receptor beta chains were sequenced from one sample in a study of blood T cell repertoires in COVID-19. The method was immunoSEQ multiplex PCR; TCRdb's version includes in-frame clones alone and lacks a portion of them. The sample includes over 150,000 clones, 90% to 95% seen only once; the top ten take 0.53%. Material for sequencing was peripheral blood. The receptors were gathered from a man aged 45-60 years with acute or convalescent COVID-19.

This rearrangement joins TRBV29-1 to TRBJ1-4, with D perhaps matching TRBD1 (5 bases). Germline CDR1 SQVTM, CDR2 ANQGSEA. Trimming left V 0 bases short and J 8 bases short, with 16 bases between. The CDR3 length is 15 residues. For the CDR3, the DNA is TGCAGCGTTGAAGATCGGGGGACCTTTGGAGAAAAACTGTTTTTT. Its protein is CSVEDRGTFGEKLFF.

This chain joins TRBV30 and TRBJ1-3; weak D call: TRBD1 (6 bases). V lost 4 bases, J lost 11 bases, and 24 bases lay in between. This CDR3 is built from 15 residues. Germline V gene data show CDR1 as GTSNPN and CDR2 as SVGIG (reference sequence). CDR3 DNA sequence: TGTGCCTGGATAAGCCCGGTTGGCAGGGGAGTCCCCATATATTTT. It is translated as CAWISPVGRGVPIYF.

This clone came up once. This sequence joins TRBV7-2 and TRBJ2-5; TRBD2 matches 10 bases. Looked up from germline, CDR1 is SGHTA and CDR2 is FQGNSA. The ends lost 6 bases at V and 8 bases at J; junction bases unmatched: 6. This CDR3 has 13 amino acids. The CDR3 here is CASRASGSLTQYF. CDR3 in DNA: TGTGCCAGCAGGGCTAGCGGGAGTTTAACCCAGTACTTC.

V usage is TRBV4-3 and J usage is TRBJ1-1; D perhaps matches TRBD1 (6 bases). The CDR3 has 18 residues. Germline lookup yields CDR1 LGHNA and CDR2 YSLEER. The ends were cut back, 0 bases at V and 1 base at J, with 18 bases in the middle. As DNA, the CDR3 is TGCGCCAGCAGCCAAGATCCCAAAGGGGTGGGGGCGAACACTGAAGCTTTCTTT. Its translation is CASSQDPKGVGANTEAFF.

V is TRBV7-8 and J is TRBJ2-5; D might be TRBD2 (5 bases). The CDR3 has 13 residues. V lost 1 base and J 2 bases, leaving 5 bases between the germline ends. CDR1 is SGHVS and CDR2 is FQNEAQ in the germline V gene. DNA of the CDR3: TGTGCCAGCAGCTTAGGGACTCAAGAGACCCAGTACTTC. Its translation: CASSLGTQETQYF.

Here the CDR3 reads CASSLEGLETQYF. The DNA for the CDR3 is TGCGCCAGCAGCTTGGAGGGACTAGAGACCCAGTACTTC. This chain uses TRBV5-1 with TRBJ2-5; possible D gene TRBD2, 6 bases. The CDR3 spans 13 residues. Trimming pared 0 bases from V and 4 bases from J, leaving 7 bases between. The germline CDR1 and CDR2 sequences are SGHRS and YFSETQ.

The chain combines TRBV10-3 with TRBJ2-1, with 9 bases lining up with TRBD2. Germline V CDR1 and CDR2: ENHRY, SYGVKD. V dropped 4 bases and J dropped 5; count of bases not matched to a gene: 9. The CDR3 loop spans 16 amino acids. CDR3 DNA: TGTGCCATCAGTGCCCAGGGACTAGCAGTTAACAATGAGCAGTTCTTC. It translates to CAISAQGLAVNNEQFF.

This chain links TRBV11-2 with TRBJ2-1, with D possibly matching TRBD2 (6 bases). The CDR3 has 18 residues. Per the germline V gene, CDR1 is SGHAT and CDR2 is FQNNGV. V lost 5 bases and J lost 0, with 20 bases in between. The CDR3 reads CASSKRSQDGSSYNEQFF. The CDR3 nucleotides read TGTGCCAGCAGCAAACGGAGCCAGGACGGGAGCTCCTACAATGAGCAGTTCTTC.

This rearrangement joins TRBV6-5 to TRBJ2-1; weak D call: TRBD1 (5 bases). The V gene lost 6 bases and the J gene lost 10 bases, with 13 bases spanning the gap. The CDR3 is 12 residues long. The germline gives CDR1 MNHEY, CDR2 SVGAGI. This CDR3 is CASSRDSWEQFF. The CDR3 DNA reads as TGTGCCAGCAGCCGAGACAGTTGGGAGCAGTTCTTC.

The chain has TRBV28 and TRBJ1-5; D gene uncertain. This CDR3 is 15 amino acids long. Per the germline V gene, CDR1 is MDHEN and CDR2 is SYDVKM. V shed 5 bases and J shed 11 bases, with 22 bases lying between them. The CDR3 sequence: CASSETDGAISSQHF. In DNA, the CDR3 is TGTGCCAGCAGTGAGACCGACGGAGCCATCTCTTCCCAGCATTTT.

This CDR3 is CASSSIGQDFYEQYV. The CDR3 coding sequence is TGTGCCAGCAGCTCTATTGGACAGGACTTCTACGAGCAGTACGTC. V and J are TRBV11-3 and TRBJ2-7, with 7 nucleotides matching TRBD1. The CDR3 loop spans 15 amino acids. The germline CDR1 and CDR2 sequences are SGHNT and YENEEA. Germline trimming cut 4 bases from V and 3 bases from J; bases unmatched to any gene: 9.

The chain employs TRBV7-6 and TRBJ2-5; 9 bases map to TRBD1. Germline lookup yields CDR1 SGHVS and CDR2 FNYEAQ. V dropped 5 bases and J dropped 1; count of bases not matched to a gene: 5. This CDR3 comprises 15 residues. The CDR3: CASSQDRGGQETQYF. DNA for the CDR3: TGTGCCAGCAGCCAGGACAGGGGTGGCCAAGAGACCCAGTACTTC.

The genes are TRBV5-1 and TRBJ2-2, with TRBD1 matching over 8 bases. The CDR3 sequence is 16 residues long. V trimming: 4 bases; J trimming: 2 bases; junction bases outside the gene matches: 7. Germline V gives CDR1 SGHRS, CDR2 YFSETQ. CDR3 coding DNA: TGCGCCAGCAGCCTTGACAGGGGTTTAAACACCGGGGAGCTGTTTTTT. Its translation is CASSLDRGLNTGELFF.

V is TRBV9 and J is TRBJ1-1, with D maybe TRBD1 (6 bases). The CDR3 has 15 residues. CDR1 is SGDLS, CDR2 YYNGEE, per germline. V was pared by 1 base and J by 4 bases, with 14 bases between. The CDR3 sequence: CASSVTGKDSTEAFF. DNA for the CDR3: TGTGCCAGCAGCGTAACAGGGAAGGATAGCACTGAAGCTTTCTTT.

The CDR3 here is CASSLWRTQTHTDTQYF. CDR3 DNA sequence: TGTGCCAGCAGCTTATGGAGGACGCAAACACACACAGATACGCAGTATTTT. The chain carries TRBV7-3 and TRBJ2-3; maybe TRBD2 (5 bases). V was pared by 2 bases and J by 2 bases, with 17 bases between. This CDR3 comprises 17 residues. Germline CDR1 reads SGHTA; CDR2 reads FQGTGA.

J is TRBJ2-2 and V is TRBV5-4; D perhaps matches TRBD1 (5 bases). This CDR3 comprises 16 residues. V gave up 4 bases and J gave up 0 bases, with 13 bases separating them. CDR1 and CDR2 from the germline V gene are SGHNT and YYREEE (reference sequence). CDR3 in amino acids: CASSKDSPSNTGELFF. CDR3 nucleotide sequence: TGTGCCAGCAGCAAAGACAGTCCATCGAACACCGGGGAGCTGTTTTTT.

The chain carries TRBV7-3 and TRBJ1-2, with 8 nucleotides matching TRBD1. Germline loops: CDR1 SGHTA, CDR2 FQGTGA. This CDR3 comprises 15 residues. J lost 0 bases, V lost 5 bases, and 5 bases had no gene match. The DNA of the CDR3 is TGTGCCAGCAGCGATCCGGGACAGGCTAACTATGGCTACACCTTC. It is translated as CASSDPGQANYGYTF.

The gene calls are TRBV7-2 and TRBJ2-1, with TRBD1 matching 9 bases. This CDR3 has 16 amino acids. CDR1 and CDR2 (germline): SGHTA, FQGNSA. V dropped 7 bases and J dropped 3; count of bases not matched to a gene: 10. CDR3 nucleotides: TGTGCCAGCACCTCGACCGGGACAGGGTTCTACAATGAGCAGTTCTTC. Its translation is CASTSTGTGFYNEQFF.

The chain joins TRBV5-1 to TRBJ2-1; unclear D gene. Germline V gene data show CDR1 as SGHRS and CDR2 as YFSETQ. The CDR3 extends over 13 amino acids. V lost 4 bases to trimming and J lost 7 bases, with 12 bases between them. The CDR3: CASSAVLENEQFF. CDR3 sequence (DNA): TGCGCCAGCAGCGCCGTTTTGGAGAATGAGCAGTTCTTC.

The chain couples TRBV6-5 to TRBJ1-4; possible D gene TRBD1, 6 bases. Trimming removed 6 bases from V and 4 bases from J, with 12 bases in between. The CDR3 sequence is 14 residues long. CDR1 is MNHEY and CDR2 is SVGAGI in the germline V gene. CDR3 sequence reads: CASRRTAHNEKLFF. DNA of the CDR3: TGTGCCAGCAGAAGGACAGCGCATAATGAAAAACTGTTTTTT.

The sample holds one count of this clone. The chain employs TRBV4-3 and TRBJ2-1; D is unresolved. V dropped 1 base and J dropped 7 bases, with 8 bases sitting between them. Germline CDR1 is LGHNA and CDR2 is YSLEER. The CDR3 totals 13 residues. CDR3 loop: CASSQGSTNEQFF. The CDR3 DNA reads TGCGCCAGCAGCCAAGGCTCGACTAATGAGCAGTTCTTC.